Below are 15 T cell receptor beta chains sequenced from a single sample in a study of OX40 agonist ivuxolimab in advanced cancers. Here immunoSEQ multiplex PCR was the method, and the copy in TCRdb shows in-frame clones only, minus some. The sample includes fewer than 80,000 clones, around 85% of them seen just once. The source was CD4+ or CD8+ T cells sorted from blood, collected in a trial of the OX40 agonist ivuxolimab. Every receptor here comes from an adult with an advanced solid tumor such as melanoma, head and neck, liver or kidney cancer.

The chain is built from TRBV28 and TRBJ1-5, with D unclear. Germline V CDR1 and CDR2: MDHEN, SYDVKM. This CDR3 has 12 amino acids. The germline V and J ends were trimmed by 8 bases and 2 bases, with 7 bases remaining between them. The CDR3, as DNA: TGTGCCAGCGGACTGGGCAATCAGCCCCAGCATTTT. This translates into CASGLGNQPQHF.

The gene calls are TRBV28 and TRBJ2-7, with D perhaps TRBD2 (7 bases). The CDR3 runs 11 residues. Germline V gene data show CDR1 as MDHEN and CDR2 as SYDVKM. V was pared by 10 bases and J by 6 bases, with 13 bases between. The CDR3 sequence: CAIQRGAEQYF. CDR3 sequence (DNA): TGTGCCATCCAACGGGGGGCCGAGCAGTACTTC.

This chain joins TRBV28 and TRBJ2-7; tentatively, D is TRBD2 (7 bases). The length of the CDR3 is 13 residues. In germline, CDR1 is MDHEN, CDR2 SYDVKM. Trimming shortened V by 8 bases and J by 2 bases, and 13 bases separated the two germline ends. For the CDR3, the DNA is TGTGCCAGCGGAGGGGGGGCGACCTACGAGCAGTACTTC. This codes for CASGGGATYEQYF.

The chain has TRBV5-5 and TRBJ2-5; 9 bases match TRBD1. The CDR3 spans 14 residues. Germline assignment: CDR1 SGHKS and CDR2 YYEKEE (reference sequence). V gave up 2 bases and J gave up 5 bases; unmatched junction bases: 4. CDR3 in amino acids: CASSLQGAKETQYF. The CDR3 DNA sequence: TGTGCCAGCAGCTTACAGGGGGCGAAGGAGACCCAGTACTTC.

V gene TRBV19 combines with J gene TRBJ1-5, with D unresolved. With 5 bases removed from V and 3 bases from J, the gap between germline ends came to 11 bases. There are 14 residues in the CDR3. The V gene's germline CDR1 is LNHDA and CDR2 SQIVND (reference sequence). CDR3 DNA sequence: TGTGCCAGTAGTGACACCTTACCCAATCAGCCCCAGCATTTT. Translating gives CASSDTLPNQPQHF.

The chain has TRBV6-1 and TRBJ2-2; D gene uncertain. Germline V gene sequence: CDR1 MNHNS, CDR2 SASEGT. This CDR3 is 13 amino acids long. Trimming pared 7 bases from V and 4 bases from J, leaving 10 bases between. The CDR3 protein is CASIQHFTGELFF. CDR3 sequence (DNA): TGTGCCAGCATTCAGCACTTCACCGGGGAGCTGTTTTTT.

The chain couples TRBV30 to TRBJ2-1; D might be TRBD1 (6 bases). V lost 0 bases and J lost 5, with 14 bases in between. The germline gives CDR1 GTSNPN, CDR2 SVGIG (reference sequence). The CDR3 sequence is 15 residues long. CDR3 sequence: CAWSVIGQPHNEQFF. CDR3 DNA: TGTGCCTGGAGTGTAATAGGACAGCCCCACAATGAGCAGTTCTTC.

This chain connects TRBV9 to TRBJ2-1, with a weak D call TRBD1 (6 bases). The CDR3 runs to 15 residues. CDR1 and CDR2 (germline): SGDLS, YYNGEE. Trimming took off 0 bases at V and 9 bases at J, with 16 bases between the two ends. The DNA of the CDR3 is TGTGCCAGCAGCGTAGCTGCAGGGGAGAGCGGTGAGCAGTTCTTC. Its translation is CASSVAAGESGEQFF. Full variable domain (rest looked up from reference TRBV9 and TRBJ2-1): DSGVTQTPKHLITATGQRVTLRCSPRSGDLSVYWYQQSLDQGLQFLIQYYNGEERAKGNILERFSAQQFPDLHSELNLSSLELGDSALYFCASSVAAGESGEQFFGPGTRLTVL.

The chain recombines TRBV19 with TRBJ2-2, with 8 bases matching TRBD1. In germline, CDR1 is LNHDA, CDR2 SQIVND (reference sequence). V was clipped by 2 bases and J by 5 bases; unmatched bases: 7. The CDR3 covers 16 residues. The CDR3 nucleotides are TGTGCCAGTAGTATAAGAGGAACAGGGGGAACCGGGGAGCTGTTTTTT. The encoded protein is CASSIRGTGGTGELFF.

This sequence joins TRBV6-1 and TRBJ2-1; TRBD2 matches 7 bases. The length of the CDR3 is 13 residues. Germline assignment: CDR1 MNHNS and CDR2 SASEGT. The trim removed 4 bases at V and 6 bases at J, leaving 3 bases unmatched. This chain's CDR3 is CASSGTSANEQFF. CDR3 in DNA: TGTGCCAGCAGTGGTACTAGCGCCAATGAGCAGTTCTTC.

V usage is TRBV6-1 and J usage is TRBJ1-2, with 8 positions matching TRBD1. J was trimmed by 8 bases and V by 1 base; bases with no gene match: 9. Germline V gene sequence: CDR1 MNHNS, CDR2 SASEGT. The length of the CDR3 is 15 residues. This CDR3 is CASSEGTGFRGGYTF. CDR3 nucleotides: TGTGCCAGCAGTGAAGGGACAGGGTTCCGAGGCGGCTACACCTTC.

This clone was found once. The chain employs TRBV7-7 and TRBJ2-3; 10 positions match TRBD2. Germline loops: CDR1 SSHAT, CDR2 FNYEAQ (reference sequence). The CDR3 has 19 amino acids. Losses at the gene ends were 2 bases for V and 5 bases for J; bases not matched to a gene: 16. CDR3 in amino acids: CASSLRFPRAGGPGDTQYF. Here the CDR3 DNA reads TGTGCCAGCAGCTTAAGGTTTCCTAGAGCGGGAGGGCCAGGAGATACGCAGTATTTT.

J is TRBJ2-7 and V is TRBV6-5; D possibly uses TRBD1 or TRBD2 (6 bases each). CDR1 MNHEY and CDR2 SVGAGI come from the germline V gene. V was trimmed by 6 bases and J by 2 bases, leaving 17 bases between them. The length of the CDR3 is 15 residues. DNA of the CDR3: TGTGCCAGCAGGCCCCGCGGAGGGGGAACCTACGAGCAGTACTTC. Translating gives CASRPRGGGTYEQYF.

The chain recombines TRBV11-3 with TRBJ2-2; weak D call: TRBD1 (8 bases). This CDR3 spans 17 amino acids. Trimming removed 4 bases from V and 5 bases from J, with 20 bases in between. Germline CDR1 reads SGHNT; CDR2 reads YENEEA. The CDR3 protein is CASSWATDRGGTGELFF. DNA of the CDR3: TGTGCCAGCAGCTGGGCTACCGACAGGGGAGGGACCGGGGAGCTGTTTTTT.

This clone was seen just once. The chain uses TRBV5-1 and TRBJ1-3, with D hard to call. In germline, CDR1 is SGHRS, CDR2 YFSETQ. The CDR3 spans 13 residues. Trimming took 0 bases from V and 4 from J, leaving 5 bases between them. CDR3 bases: TGCGCCAGCAGCTTGGAGGGCGGAAACACCATATATTTT. It translates to CASSLEGGNTIYF.